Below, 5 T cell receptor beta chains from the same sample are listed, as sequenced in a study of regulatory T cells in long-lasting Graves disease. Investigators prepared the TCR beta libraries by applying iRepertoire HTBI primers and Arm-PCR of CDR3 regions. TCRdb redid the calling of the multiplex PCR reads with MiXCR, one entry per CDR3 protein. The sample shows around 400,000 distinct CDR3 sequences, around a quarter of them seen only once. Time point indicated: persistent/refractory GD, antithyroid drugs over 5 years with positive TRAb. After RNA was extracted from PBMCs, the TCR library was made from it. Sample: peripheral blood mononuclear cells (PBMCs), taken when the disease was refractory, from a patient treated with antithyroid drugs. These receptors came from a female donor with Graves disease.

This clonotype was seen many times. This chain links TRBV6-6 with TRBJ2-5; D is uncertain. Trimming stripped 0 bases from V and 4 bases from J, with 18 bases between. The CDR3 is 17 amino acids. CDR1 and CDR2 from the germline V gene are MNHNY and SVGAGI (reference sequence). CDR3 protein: CASSYSVSWYLVETQYF. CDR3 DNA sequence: TGTGCCAGCAGTTACTCGGTCAGCTGGTACCTAGTAGAGACCCAGTACTTC.

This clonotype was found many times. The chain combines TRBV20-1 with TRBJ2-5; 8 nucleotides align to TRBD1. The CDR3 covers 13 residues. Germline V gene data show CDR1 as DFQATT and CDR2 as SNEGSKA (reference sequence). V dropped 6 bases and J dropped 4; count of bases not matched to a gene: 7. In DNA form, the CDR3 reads TGCAGTGCGGAGACAGGGGTTGGAGAGACCCAGTACTTC. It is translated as CSAETGVGETQYF.

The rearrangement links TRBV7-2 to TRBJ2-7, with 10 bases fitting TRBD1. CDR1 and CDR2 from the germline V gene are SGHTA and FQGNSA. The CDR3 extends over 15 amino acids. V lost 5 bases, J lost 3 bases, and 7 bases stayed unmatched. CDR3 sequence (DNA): TGTGCCAGCAGCCATGGGACAGGGGATGACTACGAGCAGTACTTC. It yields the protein CASSHGTGDDYEQYF.

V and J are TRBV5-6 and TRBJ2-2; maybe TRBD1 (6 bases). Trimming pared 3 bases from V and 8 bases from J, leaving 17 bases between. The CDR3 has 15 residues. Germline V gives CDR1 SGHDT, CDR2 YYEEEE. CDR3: CASSSGHPFNGELFF. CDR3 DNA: TGTGCCAGCAGCTCGGGACACCCGTTCAATGGGGAGCTGTTTTTT.

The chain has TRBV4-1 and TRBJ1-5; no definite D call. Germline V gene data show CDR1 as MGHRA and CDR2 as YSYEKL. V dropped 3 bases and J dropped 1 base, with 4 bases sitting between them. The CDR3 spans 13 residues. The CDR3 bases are TGCGCCAGCAGCCATGTAAGCAATCAGCCCCAGCATTTT. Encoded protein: CASSHVSNQPQHF.